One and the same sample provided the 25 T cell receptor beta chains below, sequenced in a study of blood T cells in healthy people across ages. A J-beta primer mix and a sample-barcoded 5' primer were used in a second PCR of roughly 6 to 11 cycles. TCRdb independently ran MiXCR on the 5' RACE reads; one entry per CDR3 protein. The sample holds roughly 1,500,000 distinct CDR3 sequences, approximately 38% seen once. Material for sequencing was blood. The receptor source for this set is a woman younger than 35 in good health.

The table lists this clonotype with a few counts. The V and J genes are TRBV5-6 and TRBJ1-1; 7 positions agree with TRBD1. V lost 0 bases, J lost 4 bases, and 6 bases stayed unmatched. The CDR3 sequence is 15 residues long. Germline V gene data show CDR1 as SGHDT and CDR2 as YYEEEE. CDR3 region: CASSLAVDRATEAFF. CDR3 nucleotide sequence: TGTGCCAGCAGCTTGGCCGTCGACAGGGCCACTGAAGCTTTCTTT. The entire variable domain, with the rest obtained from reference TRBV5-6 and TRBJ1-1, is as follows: DAGVTQSPTHLIKTRGQQVTLRCSPKSGHDTVSWYQQALGQGPQFIFQYYEEEERQRGNFPDRFSGHQFPNYSSELNVNALLLGDSALYLCASSLAVDRATEAFFGQGTRLTVV.

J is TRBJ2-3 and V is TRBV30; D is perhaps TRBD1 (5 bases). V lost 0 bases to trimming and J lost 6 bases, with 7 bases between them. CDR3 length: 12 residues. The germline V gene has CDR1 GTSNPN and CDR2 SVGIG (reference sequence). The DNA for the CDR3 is TGTGCCTGGAGTGTAGGGGCCGATACGCAGTATTTT. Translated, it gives CAWSVGADTQYF.

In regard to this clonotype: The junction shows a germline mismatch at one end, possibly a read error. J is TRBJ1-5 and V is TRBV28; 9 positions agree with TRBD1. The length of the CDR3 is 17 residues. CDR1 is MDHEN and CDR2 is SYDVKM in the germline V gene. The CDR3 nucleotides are TGCGCCAGCAGTTTAGTCCCGGGACAGGGAGGGTATCAGCCCCAGCATTTT. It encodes CASSLVPGQGGYQPQHF.

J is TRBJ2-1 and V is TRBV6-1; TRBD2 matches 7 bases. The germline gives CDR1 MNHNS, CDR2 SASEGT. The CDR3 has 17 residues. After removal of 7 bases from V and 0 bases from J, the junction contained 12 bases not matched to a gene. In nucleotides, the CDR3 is TGTGCCAGCACTCCCCGGGGTGGCGGGAGCTCCTACAATGAGCAGTTCTTC. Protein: CASTPRGGGSSYNEQFF.

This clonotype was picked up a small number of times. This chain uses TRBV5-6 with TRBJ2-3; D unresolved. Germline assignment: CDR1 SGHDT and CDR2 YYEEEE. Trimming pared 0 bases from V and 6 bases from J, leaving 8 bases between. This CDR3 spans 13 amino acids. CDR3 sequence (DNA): TGTGCCAGCAGCTTGGTCTCGGAGGATACGCAGTATTTT. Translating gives CASSLVSEDTQYF.

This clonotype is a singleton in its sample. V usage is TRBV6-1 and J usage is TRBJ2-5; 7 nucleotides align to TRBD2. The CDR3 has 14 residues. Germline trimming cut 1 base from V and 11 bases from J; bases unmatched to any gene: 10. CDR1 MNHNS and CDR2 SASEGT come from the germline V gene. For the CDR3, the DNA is TGTGCCAGCAGTGAAGGATGGGAGGGTGGTGAGCAGTACTTC. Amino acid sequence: CASSEGWEGGEQYF.

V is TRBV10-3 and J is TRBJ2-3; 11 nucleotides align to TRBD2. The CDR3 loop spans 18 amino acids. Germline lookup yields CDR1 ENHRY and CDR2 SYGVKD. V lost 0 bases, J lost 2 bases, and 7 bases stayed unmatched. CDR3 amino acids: CAISESVLAGGLTDTQYF. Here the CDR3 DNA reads TGTGCCATCAGTGAGTCGGTCCTAGCGGGGGGACTCACAGATACGCAGTATTTT.

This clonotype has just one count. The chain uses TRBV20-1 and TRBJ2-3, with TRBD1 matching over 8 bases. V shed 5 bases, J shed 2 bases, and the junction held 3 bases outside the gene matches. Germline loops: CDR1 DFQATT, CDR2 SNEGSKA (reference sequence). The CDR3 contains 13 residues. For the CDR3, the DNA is TGCAGTGCTTGGACAGGGCACACAGATACGCAGTATTTT. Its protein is CSAWTGHTDTQYF.

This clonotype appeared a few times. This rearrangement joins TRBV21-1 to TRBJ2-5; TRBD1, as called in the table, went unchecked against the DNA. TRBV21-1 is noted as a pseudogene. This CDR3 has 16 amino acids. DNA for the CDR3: TGTGCCAGCAGCAAAGGGTATCCAGGGAAGGGAGAGACCCAGTACTTC. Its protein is CASSKGYPGKGETQYF.

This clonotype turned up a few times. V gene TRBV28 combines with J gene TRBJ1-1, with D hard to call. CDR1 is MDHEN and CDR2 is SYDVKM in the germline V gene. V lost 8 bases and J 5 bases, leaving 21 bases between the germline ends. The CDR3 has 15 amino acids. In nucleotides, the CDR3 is TGTGCCAGCTCCCCCTCTGGGGTGGGAGGGACTGAAGCTTTCTTT. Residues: CASSPSGVGGTEAFF.

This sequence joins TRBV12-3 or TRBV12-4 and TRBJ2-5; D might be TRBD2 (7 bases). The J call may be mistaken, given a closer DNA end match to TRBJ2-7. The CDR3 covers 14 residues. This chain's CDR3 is CASSNQRGGIEQYF. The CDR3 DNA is TGTGCCAGCAGCAATCAAAGGGGGGGCATCGAGCAGTACTTC.

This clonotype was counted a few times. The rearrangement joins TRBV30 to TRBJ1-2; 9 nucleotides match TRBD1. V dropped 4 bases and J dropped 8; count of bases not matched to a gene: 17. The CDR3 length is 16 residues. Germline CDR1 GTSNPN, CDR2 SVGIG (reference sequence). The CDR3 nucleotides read TGTGCCTGGAAGGGACAGGGCCTGATAGACTCTATCGGCTACACCTTC. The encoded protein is CAWKGQGLIDSIGYTF. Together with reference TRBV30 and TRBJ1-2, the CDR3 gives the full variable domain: SQTIHQWPATLVQPVGSPLSLECTVEGTSNPNLYWYRQAAGRGLQLLFYSVGIGQISSEVPQNLSASRPQDRQFILSSKKLLLSDSGFYLCAWKGQGLIDSIGYTFGSGTRLTVV.

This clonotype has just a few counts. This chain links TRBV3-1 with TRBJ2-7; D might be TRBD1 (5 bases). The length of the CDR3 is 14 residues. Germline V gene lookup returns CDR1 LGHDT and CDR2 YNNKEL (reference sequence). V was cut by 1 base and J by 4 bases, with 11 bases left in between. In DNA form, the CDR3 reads TGTGCCAGCAGCCAAGGGGCAGGGTATTACGAGCAGTACTTC. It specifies CASSQGAGYYEQYF.

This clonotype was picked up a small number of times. For the CDR3, the DNA is TGCGCCAGCAGCCAAGATCGGGGCACATACTATGGCTACACCTTC. Its protein is CASSQDRGTYYGYTF. The chain recombines TRBV4-1 with TRBJ1-2, with D perhaps TRBD1 (5 bases). Germline CDR1 reads MGHRA; CDR2 reads YSYEKL. Trimming took 0 bases from V and 3 from J, leaving 11 bases between them. This CDR3 is 15 amino acids long.

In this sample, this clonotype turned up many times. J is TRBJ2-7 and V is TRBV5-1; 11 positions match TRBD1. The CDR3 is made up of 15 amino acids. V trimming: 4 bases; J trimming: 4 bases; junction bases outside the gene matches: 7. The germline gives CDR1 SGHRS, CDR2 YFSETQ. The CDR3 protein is CASSQPGQGVYEQYF. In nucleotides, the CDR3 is TGCGCCAGCAGCCAACCGGGACAGGGGGTGTACGAGCAGTACTTC.

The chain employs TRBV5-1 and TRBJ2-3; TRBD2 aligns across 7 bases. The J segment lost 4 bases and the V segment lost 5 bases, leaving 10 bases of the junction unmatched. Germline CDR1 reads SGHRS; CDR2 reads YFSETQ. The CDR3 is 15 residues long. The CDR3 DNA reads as TGCGCCAGCAGGGTTGCGGGGGAAGTCGCAGATACGCAGTATTTT. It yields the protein CASRVAGEVADTQYF.

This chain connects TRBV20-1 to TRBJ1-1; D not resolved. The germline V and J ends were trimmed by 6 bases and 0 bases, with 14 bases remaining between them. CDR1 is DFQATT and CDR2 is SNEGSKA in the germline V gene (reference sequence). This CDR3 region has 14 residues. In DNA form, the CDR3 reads TGCAGTGCCACCAAGACCGCTTTGAACACTGAAGCTTTCTTT. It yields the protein CSATKTALNTEAFF.

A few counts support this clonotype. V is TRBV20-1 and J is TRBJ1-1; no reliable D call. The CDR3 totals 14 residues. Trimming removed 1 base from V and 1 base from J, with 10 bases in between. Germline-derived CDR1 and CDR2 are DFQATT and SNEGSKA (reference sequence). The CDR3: CSARGDQGNTEAFF. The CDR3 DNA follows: TGCAGTGCTAGAGGGGATCAAGGGAACACTGAAGCTTTCTTT.

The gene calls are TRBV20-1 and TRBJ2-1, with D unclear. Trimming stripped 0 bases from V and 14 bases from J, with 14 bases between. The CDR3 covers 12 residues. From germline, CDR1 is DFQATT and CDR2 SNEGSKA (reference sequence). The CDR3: CSARDPHIQEFF. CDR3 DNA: TGCAGTGCTAGAGATCCTCACATTCAGGAGTTCTTC.

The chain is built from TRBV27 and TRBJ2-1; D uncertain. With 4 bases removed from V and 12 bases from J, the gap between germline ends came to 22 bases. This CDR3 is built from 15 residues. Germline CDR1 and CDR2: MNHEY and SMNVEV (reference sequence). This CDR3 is CASSSLKSSLFVQFF. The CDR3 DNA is TGTGCCAGCAGTTCTCTAAAAAGCTCCCTTTTTGTGCAGTTCTTC.

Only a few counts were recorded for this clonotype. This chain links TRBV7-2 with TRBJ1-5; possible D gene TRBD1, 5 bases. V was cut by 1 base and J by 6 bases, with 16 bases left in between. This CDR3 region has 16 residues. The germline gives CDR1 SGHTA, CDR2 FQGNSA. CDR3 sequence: CASSLVGDGPGQPQHF. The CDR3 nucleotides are TGTGCCAGCAGCTTAGTCGGGGACGGGCCGGGTCAGCCCCAGCATTTT.

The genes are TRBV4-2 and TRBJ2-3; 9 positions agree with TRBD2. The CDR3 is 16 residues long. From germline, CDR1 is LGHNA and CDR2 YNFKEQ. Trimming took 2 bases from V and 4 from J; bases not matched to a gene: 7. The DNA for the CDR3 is TGTGCCAGCAGCCAACAGGCAGCGGGGGGCGCAGATACGCAGTATTTT. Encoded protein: CASSQQAAGGADTQYF.

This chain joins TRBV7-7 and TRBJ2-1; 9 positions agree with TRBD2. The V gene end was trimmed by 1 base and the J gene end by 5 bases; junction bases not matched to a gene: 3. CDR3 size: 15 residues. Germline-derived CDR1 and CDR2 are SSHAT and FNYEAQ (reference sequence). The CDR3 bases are TGTGCCAGCAGCTTAGGTGCTAGCGGGAACAATGAGCAGTTCTTC. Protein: CASSLGASGNNEQFF.

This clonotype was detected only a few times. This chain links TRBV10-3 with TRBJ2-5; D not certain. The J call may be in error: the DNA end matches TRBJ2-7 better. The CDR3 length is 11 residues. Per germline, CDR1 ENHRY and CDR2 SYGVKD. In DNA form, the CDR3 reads TGTGCCATCAGTGGGTTATCCGAGCAGTACTTC. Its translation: CAISGLSEQYF.

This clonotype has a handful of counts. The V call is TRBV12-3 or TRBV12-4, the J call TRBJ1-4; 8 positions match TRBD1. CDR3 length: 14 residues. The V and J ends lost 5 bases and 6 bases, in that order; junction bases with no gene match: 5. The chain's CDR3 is CASSNRGEDEKLFF. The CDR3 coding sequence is TGTGCCAGCAGTAACAGGGGGGAGGATGAAAAACTGTTTTTT.